The 25 T cell receptor beta chains reported below all come from one sample, sequenced in a study of T cell repertoires in cytomegalovirus infection. For these receptors, no antigen is known. TCRdb used MiXCR to reprocess the reads, holding one entry per CDR3 protein. In the table there are about 130,000 distinct CDR3 sequences, about 24% of which are singletons. The sequenced material came from PBMCs, sequenced either directly or after in vitro stimulation (not recorded which). Source of these receptors: a human donor in good health (CMV status not recorded). Some clones in this sample may be carry-over from other donors' samples.

This clonotype has just a few counts. V is TRBV19 and J is TRBJ1-1; D possibly corresponds to TRBD1 (6 bases). The CDR3 loop spans 13 amino acids. Trimming took 6 bases from V and 6 from J, leaving 14 bases between them. CDR1 LNHDA and CDR2 SQIVND come from the germline V gene (reference sequence). The CDR3 loop reads CASSLQGIPEAFF. CDR3 DNA sequence: TGTGCCAGTAGCCTACAGGGAATCCCTGAAGCTTTCTTT.

To note about this clonotype: At one of its ends the junction is not consistent with the germline gene, which may arise from a read error. This chain joins TRBV12-3 or TRBV12-4 and TRBJ2-7; D uncertain. The CDR3 is 14 residues long. The CDR3 is CASCFDSSSYEQYF. In DNA, the CDR3 is TGTGCCAGCTGTTTCGATTCAAGCTCCTACGAGCAGTACTTC.

The V gene is TRBV29-1, the J gene TRBJ2-7; no reliable D call. The CDR3 runs to 12 residues. Looked up from germline, CDR1 is SQVTM and CDR2 is ANQGSEA. Trimming removed 4 bases at V and 2 bases at J, with 9 bases between. This CDR3 reads CSVGPDAYEQYF. CDR3 DNA sequence: TGCAGCGTTGGGCCCGACGCCTACGAGCAGTACTTC.

This clonotype was picked up many times. The rearrangement uses TRBV7-2 and TRBJ1-1; D possibly corresponds to TRBD1 (5 bases). The CDR3 sequence is 13 residues long. CDR1 is SGHTA and CDR2 is FQGNSA in the germline V gene. The V and J ends lost 2 bases and 8 bases respectively, with 12 bases between them. The CDR3 nucleotides read TGTGCCAGCAGCTTACTGGGACTTGGAGAAGCTTTCTTT. This gives the protein CASSLLGLGEAFF.

This clonotype was found a few times. The chain employs TRBV28 and TRBJ2-1; D gene unclear. The CDR3 contains 12 residues. Germline V gene sequence: CDR1 MDHEN, CDR2 SYDVKM. Between the trimmed V and J ends, which lost 6 bases and 7 bases, there was a span of 10 bases. CDR3 nucleotide sequence: TGTGCCAGCAGGCAAGGACGGAATGAGCAGTTCTTC. As protein: CASRQGRNEQFF.

The gene calls are TRBV20-1 and TRBJ2-1; the match to TRBD2 covers 9 bases. The CDR3 contains 14 residues. Germline V lookup: CDR1 DFQATT, CDR2 SNEGSKA (reference sequence). Trimming removed 6 bases from V and 9 bases from J; junction bases left unmatched: 12. The CDR3 region is CSASLAGGGIEQFF. DNA of the CDR3: TGCAGTGCCAGTCTGGCGGGAGGGGGCATTGAGCAGTTCTTC.

This clonotype was observed a few times. This rearrangement joins TRBV12-3 or TRBV12-4 to TRBJ1-1; D gene ambiguous. V dropped 1 base and J dropped 2 bases, with 2 bases sitting between them. The CDR3 sequence is 12 residues long. The CDR3 is CASSLDNTEAFF. In nucleotides, the CDR3 is TGTGCCAGCAGTTTAGACAACACTGAAGCTTTCTTT.

The gene calls are TRBV11-2 and TRBJ2-5; perhaps TRBD1 as D (6 bases). Trimming left V 5 bases short and J 2 bases short, with 15 bases between. Germline V gene lookup returns CDR1 SGHAT and CDR2 FQNNGV. This CDR3 contains 15 residues. CDR3 region: CASSMGAGMQETQYF. CDR3 nucleotides: TGTGCCAGCAGCATGGGGGCAGGGATGCAAGAGACCCAGTACTTC.

By frequency in the sample, this clonotype is medium-sized. The genes are TRBV4-2 and TRBJ2-1; TRBD1 aligns across 8 bases. J gave up 9 bases and V 4 bases, and 2 bases lay outside the gene matches. The CDR3 is made up of 12 amino acids. Germline CDR1 and CDR2: LGHNA and YNFKEQ. The CDR3 spells CASSLDRGEQFF. CDR3 DNA: TGTGCCAGCAGCCTCGACAGGGGTGAGCAGTTCTTC.

This clonotype has more than one count but fewer than ten. The genes are TRBV28 and TRBJ2-3; TRBD2 might be the D (7 bases). The V end lost 2 bases, the J end lost 6 bases, and 21 bases lay between the germline ends. The CDR3 consists of 17 residues. Germline V gives CDR1 MDHEN, CDR2 SYDVKM. CDR3 DNA sequence: TGTGCCAGCAGTTTAGGTCTCTCTAGCGGAGGGGGGGATACGCAGTATTTT. It specifies CASSLGLSSGGGDTQYF.

In this sample, this clonotype turned up a few times. This chain links TRBV11-2 with TRBJ2-2; maybe TRBD1 (6 bases). This CDR3 region has 15 residues. CDR1 SGHAT and CDR2 FQNNGV come from the germline V gene. V was shortened by 5 bases and J by 8 bases, with 18 bases between the two germline ends. The CDR3 sequence is CASSKRGTTGGELFF. CDR3 nucleotides: TGTGCCAGCAGCAAAAGGGGGACGACGGGTGGGGAGCTGTTTTTT.

This chain connects TRBV5-6 to TRBJ2-5; no firm D call. This CDR3 is 14 amino acids long. V lost 4 bases and J 4 bases, leaving 14 bases between the germline ends. The V gene's germline CDR1 is SGHDT and CDR2 YYEEEE. The CDR3 coding sequence is TGTGCCAGCAGCCCACCGACCCGATCAGAGACCCAGTACTTC. It is translated as CASSPPTRSETQYF.

CDR3 nucleotide sequence: TGTGCCAGCACTCCCGGACTAGCGCAAGAGACCCAGTACTTC. Protein product: CASTPGLAQETQYF. V is TRBV12-3 or TRBV12-4 and J is TRBJ2-5; 9 bases match TRBD2. V dropped 7 bases and J dropped 2; count of bases not matched to a gene: 5. CDR3 length equals 14 residues.

This clonotype appeared many times. The chain is built from TRBV7-8 and TRBJ2-3; 14 nucleotides agree with TRBD2. The CDR3 contains 18 residues. Germline assignment: CDR1 SGHVS and CDR2 FQNEAQ. The V segment lost 7 bases and the J segment 2 bases; nucleotides outside the gene matches: 11. In DNA form, the CDR3 reads TGTGCCAGCAACCAGGGGCAGGGACTAGCGGGAGTCACAGATACGCAGTATTTT. This codes for CASNQGQGLAGVTDTQYF.

This chain connects TRBV24-1 to TRBJ2-5; 9 nucleotides align to TRBD2. Trimming removed 2 bases from V and 0 bases from J; junction bases left unmatched: 12. The CDR3 extends over 19 amino acids. Germline-derived CDR1 and CDR2 are KGHDR and SFDVKD. CDR3: CATSDSSGTWETDQETQYF. CDR3 in DNA: TGTGCCACCAGTGATTCTAGCGGGACCTGGGAGACTGACCAAGAGACCCAGTACTTC.

There are a few counts of this clonotype. The chain carries TRBV5-4 and TRBJ1-2; maybe TRBD1 (6 bases). The CDR3 consists of 18 residues. The ends were cut back, 0 bases at V and 2 bases at J, with 20 bases in the middle. Germline V lookup: CDR1 SGHNT, CDR2 YYREEE (reference sequence). The CDR3: CASSLGPPGHAANYGYTF. In DNA form, the CDR3 reads TGTGCCAGCAGCTTGGGACCCCCGGGACACGCGGCAAACTATGGCTACACCTTC. Full variable domain (rest looked up from reference TRBV5-4 and TRBJ1-2): ETGVTQSPTHLIKTRGQQVTLRCSSQSGHNTVSWYQQALGQGPQFIFQYYREEENGRGNFPPRFSGLQFPNYSSELNVNALELDDSALYLCASSLGPPGHAANYGYTFGSGTRLTVV.

V gene TRBV20-1 combines with J gene TRBJ2-3; 9 nucleotides align to TRBD2. Germline assignment: CDR1 DFQATT and CDR2 SNEGSKA (reference sequence). The V gene end was trimmed by 2 bases and the J gene end by 8 bases; junction bases not matched to a gene: 8. This CDR3 comprises 14 residues. In nucleotides, the CDR3 is TGCAGTGCTAGATATATAGCGGGAGTGGGTACGCAGTATTTT. This sequence encodes CSARYIAGVGTQYF.

The chain uses TRBV6-5 and TRBJ2-7, with TRBD2 identical over 9 bases. Germline V gene sequence: CDR1 MNHEY, CDR2 SVGAGI. V lost 0 bases, J lost 2 bases, and 5 bases stayed unmatched. The CDR3 spans 16 residues. CDR3 sequence: CASSYSAGGKTYEQYF. Written as DNA, the CDR3 is TGTGCCAGCAGTTACTCGGCGGGAGGGAAAACCTACGAGCAGTACTTC.

This clonotype was seen a few times. The CDR3, as DNA: TGTGCCAGCAGTCCGCCTGTTGGGAGAGGCTCTGATGAGCAGTTCTTC. Amino acid sequence: CASSPPVGRGSDEQFF. This sequence joins TRBV6-2 or TRBV6-3 and TRBJ2-1, with a tentative D call TRBD2 (5 bases). Per the germline V gene, CDR1 is MNHEY and CDR2 is SVGEGT. V dropped 5 bases and J dropped 8 bases, with 22 bases sitting between them. CDR3 length equals 16 residues.

A remark on this clonotype: One end of the junction varies from germline; a read error may be responsible. In nucleotides, the CDR3 is TGTGCCAGCAGCTTATATAGTGGATTAGGCAATGAGCAGTCCTTC. This codes for CASSLYSGLGNEQSF. V is TRBV7-2 and J is TRBJ2-1, with no clear D. CDR3 length: 15 amino acids. Germline CDR1 and CDR2: SGHTA and FQGNSA. Full variable domain (remainder filled in from reference TRBV7-2 and TRBJ2-1): GAGVSQSPSNKVTEKGKDVELRCDPISGHTALYWYRQSLGQGLEFLIYFQGNSAPDKSGLPSDRFSAERTGGSVSTLTIQRTQQEDSAVYLCASSLYSGLGNEQSFGPGTRLTVL.

This clonotype was seen more than once but under ten times. The rearrangement uses TRBV6-2 or TRBV6-3 and TRBJ2-6, with 9 nucleotides matching TRBD2. The V segment lost 5 bases and the J segment 0 bases; nucleotides outside the gene matches: 5. This CDR3 spans 17 amino acids. Germline V CDR1 and CDR2: MNHEY, SVGEGT. CDR3 sequence: CASSTIAGDSGANVLTF. CDR3 nucleotide sequence: TGTGCCAGCAGTACTATAGCGGGAGACTCTGGGGCCAACGTCCTGACTTTC.

This clonotype was seen only a few times. The chain combines TRBV11-3 with TRBJ2-1; the D is unclear. This CDR3 has 16 residues. The V gene lost 4 bases and the J gene lost 5 bases, with 18 bases spanning the gap. Germline V gene sequence: CDR1 SGHNT, CDR2 YENEEA. The CDR3 region has the DNA TGTGCCAGCAGCTCCCTGGTTCTCCCCTGGGACAATGAGCAGTTCTTC. Translated: CASSSLVLPWDNEQFF.

This clonotype was counted a few times. This chain connects TRBV12-3 or TRBV12-4 to TRBJ1-2; the match to TRBD1 covers 7 bases. The CDR3 totals 14 residues. The junction had 12 bases not matched to a gene; V was cut back by 4 bases and J by 10 bases. The CDR3 region is CASSSETGRLDYTF. The CDR3 DNA reads TGTGCCAGCAGTTCGGAGACAGGGCGACTTGACTACACCTTC.

The V and J genes are TRBV29-1 and TRBJ1-1; D not resolved. The CDR3 runs to 11 residues. Trimming removed 4 bases at V and 0 bases at J, with 3 bases between. Germline V gene data show CDR1 as SQVTM and CDR2 as ANQGSEA. CDR3 in amino acids: CSVVLNTEAFF. The CDR3 bases are TGCAGCGTTGTACTGAACACTGAAGCTTTCTTT. Together with reference TRBV29-1 and TRBJ1-1, the CDR3 gives the full variable domain: SAVISQKPSRDICQRGTSLTIQCQVDSQVTMMFWYRQQPGQSLTLIATANQGSEATYESGFVIDKFPISRPNLTFSTLTVSNMSPEDSSIYLCSVVLNTEAFFGQGTRLTVV.

V gene TRBV6-2 or TRBV6-3 combines with J gene TRBJ2-5; 9 bases fit TRBD1. The germline V gene encodes CDR1 MNHEY and CDR2 SVGEGT. V gave up 4 bases and J gave up 1 base; unmatched junction bases: 7. The CDR3 is made up of 16 amino acids. Here the CDR3 reads CASSSSTGGFQETQYF. In DNA form, the CDR3 reads TGTGCCAGCAGTTCATCGACAGGGGGGTTCCAAGAGACCCAGTACTTC.